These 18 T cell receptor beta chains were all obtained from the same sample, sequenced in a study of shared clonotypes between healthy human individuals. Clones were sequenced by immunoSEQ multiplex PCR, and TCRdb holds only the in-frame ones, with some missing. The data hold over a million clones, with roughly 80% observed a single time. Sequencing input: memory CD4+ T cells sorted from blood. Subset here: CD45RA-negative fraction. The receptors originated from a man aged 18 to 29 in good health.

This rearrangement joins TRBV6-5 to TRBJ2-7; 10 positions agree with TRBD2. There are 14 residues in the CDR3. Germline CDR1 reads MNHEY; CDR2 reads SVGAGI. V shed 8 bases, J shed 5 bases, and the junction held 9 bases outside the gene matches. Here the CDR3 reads CASRRGTSVNEQYF. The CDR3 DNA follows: TGTGCCAGCCGGCGGGGGACTAGCGTCAACGAGCAGTACTTC.

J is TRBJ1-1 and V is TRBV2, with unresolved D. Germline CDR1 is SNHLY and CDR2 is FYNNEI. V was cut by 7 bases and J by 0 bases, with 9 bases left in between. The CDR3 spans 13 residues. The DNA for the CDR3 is TGTGCCAGCAATGAGGTGGTGAACACTGAAGCTTTCTTT. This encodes CASNEVVNTEAFF.

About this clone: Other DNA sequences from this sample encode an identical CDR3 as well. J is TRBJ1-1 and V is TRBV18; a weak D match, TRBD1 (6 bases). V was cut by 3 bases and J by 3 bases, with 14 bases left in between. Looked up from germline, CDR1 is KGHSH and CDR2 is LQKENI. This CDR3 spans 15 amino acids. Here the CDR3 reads CASSPPGGRDTEAFF. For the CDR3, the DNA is TGTGCCAGCTCACCCCCCGGGGGGCGAGACACTGAAGCTTTCTTT.

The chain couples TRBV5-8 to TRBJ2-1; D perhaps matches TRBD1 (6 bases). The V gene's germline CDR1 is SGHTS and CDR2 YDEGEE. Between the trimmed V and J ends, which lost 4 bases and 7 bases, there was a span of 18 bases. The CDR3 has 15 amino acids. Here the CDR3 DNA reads TGTGCCAGCAGCGCCCAGGTGACAGGAAAGAATGAGCAGTTCTTC. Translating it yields CASSAQVTGKNEQFF.

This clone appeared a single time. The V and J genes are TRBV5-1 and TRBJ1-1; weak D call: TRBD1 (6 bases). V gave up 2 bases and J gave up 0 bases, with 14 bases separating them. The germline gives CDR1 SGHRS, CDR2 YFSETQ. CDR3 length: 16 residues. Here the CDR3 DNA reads TGCGCCAGCAGCTTCCAAGGGGGATCGATGAACACTGAAGCTTTCTTT. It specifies CASSFQGGSMNTEAFF.

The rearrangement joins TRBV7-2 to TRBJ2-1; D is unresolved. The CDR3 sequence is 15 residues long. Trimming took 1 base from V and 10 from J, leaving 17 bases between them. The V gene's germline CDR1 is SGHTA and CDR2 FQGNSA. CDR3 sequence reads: CASSLVGVQWKEQFF. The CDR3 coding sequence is TGTGCCAGCAGCTTAGTCGGAGTCCAATGGAAGGAGCAGTTCTTC.

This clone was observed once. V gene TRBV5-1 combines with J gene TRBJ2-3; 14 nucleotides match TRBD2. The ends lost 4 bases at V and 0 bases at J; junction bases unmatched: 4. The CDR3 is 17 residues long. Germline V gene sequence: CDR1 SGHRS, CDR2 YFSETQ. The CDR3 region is CASSRGLAGASTDTQYF. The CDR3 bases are TGCGCCAGCAGCAGGGGACTAGCGGGAGCCAGCACAGATACGCAGTATTTT.

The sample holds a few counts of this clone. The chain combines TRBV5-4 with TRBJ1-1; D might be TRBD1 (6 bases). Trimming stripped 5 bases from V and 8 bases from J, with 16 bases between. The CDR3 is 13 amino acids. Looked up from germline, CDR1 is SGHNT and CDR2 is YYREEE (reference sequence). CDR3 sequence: CASSREGGTEAFF. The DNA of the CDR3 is TGTGCCAGCAGTCGTGAGGGGGGGACCGAAGCTTTCTTT.

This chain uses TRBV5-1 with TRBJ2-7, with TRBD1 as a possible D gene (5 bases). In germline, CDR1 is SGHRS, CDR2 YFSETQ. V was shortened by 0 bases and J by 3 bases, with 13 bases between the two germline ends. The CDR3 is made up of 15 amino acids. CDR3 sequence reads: CASSLGGQTNYEQYF. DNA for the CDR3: TGCGCCAGCAGCTTGGGAGGACAAACTAACTACGAGCAGTACTTC.

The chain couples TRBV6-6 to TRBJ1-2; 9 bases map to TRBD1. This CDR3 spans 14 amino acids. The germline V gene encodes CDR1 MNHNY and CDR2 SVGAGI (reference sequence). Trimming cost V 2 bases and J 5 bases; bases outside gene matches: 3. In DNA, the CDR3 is TGTGCCAGCAGTTACGCGGGACAGGGATATGGCTACACCTTC. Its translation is CASSYAGQGYGYTF.

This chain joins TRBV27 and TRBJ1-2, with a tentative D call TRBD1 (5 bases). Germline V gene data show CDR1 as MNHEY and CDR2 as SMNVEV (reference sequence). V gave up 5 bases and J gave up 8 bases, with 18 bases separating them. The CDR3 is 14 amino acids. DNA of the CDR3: TGTGCCAGCAGTACCCGACAGTGGGTCGGGGGCTACACCTTC. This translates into CASSTRQWVGGYTF.

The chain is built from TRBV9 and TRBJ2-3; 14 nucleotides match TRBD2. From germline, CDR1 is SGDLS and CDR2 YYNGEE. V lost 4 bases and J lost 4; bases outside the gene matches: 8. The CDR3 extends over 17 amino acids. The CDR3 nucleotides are TGTGCCAGCAGCTTTGGACTAGCGGGAGGCGCTGCAGATACGCAGTATTTT. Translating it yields CASSFGLAGGAADTQYF. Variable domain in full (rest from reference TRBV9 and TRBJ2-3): DSGVTQTPKHLITATGQRVTLRCSPRSGDLSVYWYQQSLDQGLQFLIQYYNGEERAKGNILERFSAQQFPDLHSELNLSSLELGDSALYFCASSFGLAGGAADTQYFGPGTRLTVL.

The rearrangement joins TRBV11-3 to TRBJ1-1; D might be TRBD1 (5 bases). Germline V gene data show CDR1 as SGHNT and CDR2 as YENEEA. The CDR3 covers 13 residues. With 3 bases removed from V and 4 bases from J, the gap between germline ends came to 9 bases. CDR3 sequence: CASSLRGSTEAFF. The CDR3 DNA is TGTGCCAGCAGCTTGCGGGGGAGCACTGAAGCTTTCTTT.

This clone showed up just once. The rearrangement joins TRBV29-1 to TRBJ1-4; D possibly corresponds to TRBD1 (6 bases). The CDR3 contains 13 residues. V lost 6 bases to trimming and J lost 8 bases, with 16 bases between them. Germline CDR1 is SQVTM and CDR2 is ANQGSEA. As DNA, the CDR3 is TGCAGCGTGCGGACCAACACAGGGGAAAAACTGTTTTTT. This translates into CSVRTNTGEKLFF.

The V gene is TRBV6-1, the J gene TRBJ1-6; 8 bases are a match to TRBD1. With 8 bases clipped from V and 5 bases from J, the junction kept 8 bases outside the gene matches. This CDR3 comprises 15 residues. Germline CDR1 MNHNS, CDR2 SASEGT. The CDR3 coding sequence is TGTGCCAGCCAAAGTCAGGGGGCGAATAATTCACCCCTCCACTTT. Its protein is CASQSQGANNSPLHF.

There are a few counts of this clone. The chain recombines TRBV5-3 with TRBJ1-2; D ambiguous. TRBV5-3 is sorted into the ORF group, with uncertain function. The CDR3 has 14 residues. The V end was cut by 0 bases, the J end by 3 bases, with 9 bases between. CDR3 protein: CARSLDRAYYGYTF. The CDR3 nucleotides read TGTGCCAGAAGCTTGGATCGGGCCTACTATGGCTACACCTTC.

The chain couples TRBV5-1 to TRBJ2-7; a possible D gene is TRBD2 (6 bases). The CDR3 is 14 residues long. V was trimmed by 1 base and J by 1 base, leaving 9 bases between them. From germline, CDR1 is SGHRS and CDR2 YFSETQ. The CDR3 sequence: CASSLLATSYEQYF. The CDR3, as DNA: TGCGCCAGCAGCTTGCTAGCGACTTCCTACGAGCAGTACTTC.

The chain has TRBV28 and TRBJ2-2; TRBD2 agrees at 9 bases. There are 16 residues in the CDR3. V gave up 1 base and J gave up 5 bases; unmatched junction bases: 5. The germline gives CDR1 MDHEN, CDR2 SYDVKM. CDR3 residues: CASSLLRGGRTGELFF. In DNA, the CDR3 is TGTGCCAGCAGTTTATTGCGGGGGGGCCGAACCGGGGAGCTGTTTTTT.